Listed below are T cell receptor beta chains from one sample, sequenced in a study of PD-1 blockade in classical Hodgkin lymphoma. Sequencing used immunoSEQ multiplex PCR; TCRdb keeps in-frame clones, though not all of them. The data hold more than 95,000 clones, with roughly 90% observed a single time. The input for sequencing was peripheral blood mononuclear cells (PBMCs), taken before the fourth cycle of nivolumab. The source of these receptors is a human donor with classical Hodgkin lymphoma. The CDR3 runs from the conserved cysteine through the conserved F or W. Each record gives: D gene, J gene, clone size, V gene, CDR3 DNA, CDR3 protein. A D gene is named only where the DNA matches it firmly. Clone size, where shown, is once, few, many, or a class for clones that have expanded.

TRBD1 | TRBJ1-1 | once | TRBV5-1 | TGCGCCACCAGTCCCCCTACGGGACAGGGGAACACTGAAGCTTTCTTT | CATSPPTGQGNTEAFF
. | TRBJ2-5 | few | TRBV9 | TGTGCCAGCAGCGTAGATTATGGAAGGGAGACCCAGTACTTC | CASSVDYGRETQYF
. | TRBJ1-2 | . | TRBV4-1 | TGCGCCAGCAGCCCCGGTCTGCAGGGCCGGCCCAACTATGGCTACACCTTC | CASSPGLQGRPNYGYTF
. | TRBJ2-3 | . | TRBV15 | TGTGCCACCAGCAGAGAAATTATTCTAGATACGCAGTATTTT | CATSREIILDTQYF
. | TRBJ2-3 | . | TRBV9 | TGTGCCAGCAGCCCCGAGGGCACTAGCCCCGCCCAGGCGCAGTATTTT | CASSPEGTSPAQAQYF
. | TRBJ1-1 | . | TRBV7-8 | TGTGCCAGCAGCTGGGGGGGCCTGAACACTGAAGCTTTCTTT | CASSWGGLNTEAFF
. | TRBJ1-3 | . | TRBV4-2 | TGTGCCAGCAGCCAAGCGCAGGGAACTGGAAACACCATATATTTT | CASSQAQGTGNTIYF
. | TRBJ1-4 | . | TRBV18 | TGTGCCAGCTCACCCGGAGTTAATGAAAAACTGTTTTTT | CASSPGVNEKLFF
. | TRBJ1-1 | . | TRBV19 | TGTGCCAGTAGAGGGTTTATGGCTGAAGCTTTCTTT | CASRGFMAEAFF
TRBD1 | TRBJ1-6 | . | TRBV5-1 | TGCGCCAGCAGCTTCGCCGGACAGGGTGGGTCACCCCTCCACTTT | CASSFAGQGGSPLHF
. | TRBJ1-2 | . | TRBV30 | TGTGCCTGTGCCCCCATGATTTTTAATGGCTACACCTTC | CACAPMIFNGYTF
. | TRBJ2-1 | few | TRBV9 | TGTGCCAGCCAAAGCCCCAACAATGAGCAGTTCTTC | CASQSPNNEQFF
. | TRBJ1-2 | . | TRBV2 | TGTGCCAGCAGTGAGATGGGGGGCCTGTATGGCTACACCTTC | CASSEMGGLYGYTF
TRBD2 | TRBJ2-3 | . | TRBV27 | TGTGCCAGCAGTTTGGCGGCCCCGGGACTAGCGGGAGTGGGGAGGAGCACAGATACGCAGTATTTT | CASSLAAPGLAGVGRSTDTQYF
. | TRBJ2-7 | . | TRBV5-1 | TGCGCCAGCAGCTTGGAATGGTTTTGCGACGAGCAGTACTTC | CASSLEWFCDEQYF
. | TRBJ1-1 | . | TRBV5-1 | TGCGCCAGCTTACCCCCGCCGGGGGAAGCTTTCTTT | CASLPPPGEAFF
. | TRBJ2-4 | . | TRBV5-8 | TGTGCCAGCAGCTTTAAAAACATTCAGTACTTC | CASSFKNIQYF
. | TRBJ1-1 | . | TRBV19 | TGTGCCAGTAGTTTCGCGGAAAACACTGAAGCTTTCTTT | CASSFAENTEAFF
. | TRBJ2-2 | . | TRBV19 | TGTGCCAGTAGGTTGACTGCCTCAGGGGAGCTGTTTTTT | CASRLTASGELFF
TRBD2 | TRBJ2-7 | . | TRBV7-2 | TGTGCCAGCAGCACTTCTAGCGGGAGCTACGAGCAGTACTTC | CASSTSSGSYEQYF
. | TRBJ1-4 | . | TRBV19 | TGTGCCAGTAGTATGGCGGGGGTCGACCCTGAAAAACTGTTTTTT | CASSMAGVDPEKLFF
TRBD1 | TRBJ2-7 | few | TRBV14 | TGTGCCAGCAGCCAAGGATACCGGACAACCAAGGGGGCCGAGCAGTACTTC | CASSQGYRTTKGAEQYF
TRBD2 | TRBJ2-7 | . | TRBV4-1 | TGCGCCAGCAGCCAAGAAATGACTAGCGGGCACGAGCAGTACTTC | CASSQEMTSGHEQYF
. | TRBJ1-4 | . | TRBV6-5 | TGTGCCAGCACCTCCAGGGGTTTGGATGAAAAACTGTTTTTT | CASTSRGLDEKLFF
. | TRBJ2-7 | . | TRBV11-2 | TGTGCCAGCAGCTTAGTTGGCTACGAGCAGTACTTC | CASSLVGYEQYF
. | TRBJ2-1 | . | TRBV10-3 | TGTGCCATCAGTGACCTCAATGAGCAGTTCTTC | CAISDLNEQFF
. | TRBJ2-7 | . | TRBV6-1 | TGTGCCAGCAGTGATATTCAGGGGCGCGAGCAGTACTTC | CASSDIQGREQYF
TRBD1 | TRBJ1-2 | . | TRBV15 | TGTGCCACCAGCAGAGTGGACAGGGGCTATGGCTACACCTTC | CATSRVDRGYGYTF
TRBD2 | TRBJ2-1 | . | TRBV6-4 | TGTGCCAGCAGTGACTTGAGCGGGAGCGGCCATGAGCAGTTCTTC | CASSDLSGSGHEQFF
. | TRBJ1-4 | . | TRBV4-1 | TGCGCCAGCAGTCGGGGAACTAATGAAAAACTGTTTTTT | CASSRGTNEKLFF
. | TRBJ2-5 | . | TRBV18 | TGTGCCAGCTCACCACCCTTGGGGAGATCTAGGCAGGCCGAGACCCAGTACTTC | CASSPPLGRSRQAETQYF
TRBD2 | TRBJ2-3 | . | TRBV7-9 | TGTGCCAGCAGCTCGGCACGACTAGCGGGGGCGTCTAGCACAGATACGCAGTATTTT | CASSSARLAGASSTDTQYF
. | TRBJ2-5 | . | TRBV9 | TGTGCCAGCAGCGTCGTAGAGACCCAGTACTTC | CASSVVETQYF
TRBD1 | TRBJ2-7 | once | TRBV5-1 | TGCGCCAGCAGCTCGCAGGGACAGTCCTACGAGCAGTACTTC | CASSSQGQSYEQYF
. | TRBJ2-5 | . | TRBV7-9 | TGTGCCAGCAGCTTAATGGGAGGTGGGGAGACCCAGTACTTC | CASSLMGGGETQYF
TRBD1 | TRBJ1-2 | . | TRBV7-2 | TGTGCCAGCAGCACAAAGCAGACAGGGGGTATGAAGGATGGCTACACCTTC | CASSTKQTGGMKDGYTF
. | TRBJ1-4 | . | TRBV14 | TGTGCCAGCAGCCCCAGCCGGGGTTGGAATGAAAAACTGTTTTTT | CASSPSRGWNEKLFF
. | TRBJ2-7 | . | TRBV6-1 | TGTGCCAGCAGTGAAGCGCTAGGGATGGGCTACGAGCAGTACTTC | CASSEALGMGYEQYF
. | TRBJ1-1 | . | TRBV27 | TGTGCCAGCAGTTCCACCTCCAGCCGGGGTTGGCTGCGGAACACTGAAGCTTTCTTT | CASSSTSSRGWLRNTEAFF
. | TRBJ1-2 | . | TRBV25-1 | TGTGCCGCTAGGGCAGATACTAACTATGGCTACACCTTC | CAARADTNYGYTF
. | TRBJ2-7 | . | TRBV6-5 | TGTGCCAGCAGTTACTCACGGGTTTACGAGCAGTACTTC | CASSYSRVYEQYF
. | TRBJ1-4 | . | TRBV5-6 | TGTGCCAGCAGCTTGGGAGGGATGGGGCCTCGTGAAAAACTGTTTTTT | CASSLGGMGPREKLFF
. | TRBJ2-2 | . | TRBV15 | TGTGCCACCAGCAGGTTCGCCGGGGAGCTGTTTTTT | CATSRFAGELFF